One and the same sample provided the 9 T cell receptor beta chains below, sequenced in a study of T cell repertoires in cytomegalovirus infection. TCRdb fed the reads into MiXCR, producing one record per CDR3 protein. Seen here are a few hundred thousand distinct CDR3 sequences, approximately 22% observed once, and the top ten hold about 18%. The sample consisted of CD8+ T cells from PBMCs. The receptors shown here come from a human donor in good health (CMV status not recorded). Some clones in this sample may be carry-over from other donors' samples.

This clonotype came up a few times. This chain connects TRBV7-9 to TRBJ1-2; possible D gene TRBD1, 6 bases. The CDR3 covers 15 residues. Germline V gene lookup returns CDR1 SEHNR and CDR2 FQNEAQ (reference sequence). V dropped 5 bases and J dropped 6 bases, with 19 bases sitting between them. The CDR3 loop reads CASSPLLGGGDGYTF. The CDR3 DNA reads as TGTGCCAGCAGCCCCCTCCTAGGGGGGGGAGATGGCTACACCTTC. Full variable domain (rest looked up from reference TRBV7-9 and TRBJ1-2): DTGVSQNPRHKITKRGQNVTFRCDPISEHNRLYWYRQTLGQGPEFLTYFQNEAQLEKSRLLSDRFSAERPKGSFSTLEIQRTEQGDSAMYLCASSPLLGGGDGYTFGSGTRLTVV.

The V gene is TRBV12-5, the J gene TRBJ2-7; the D is unclear. This CDR3 spans 13 amino acids. Trimming stripped 5 bases from V and 2 bases from J, with 10 bases between. CDR1 LGHNT and CDR2 FRNRAP come from the germline V gene. This chain's CDR3 is CASGTQTPYEQYF. DNA of the CDR3: TGTGCTAGTGGTACCCAAACGCCCTACGAGCAGTACTTC.

The sample holds a few counts of this clonotype. The genes are TRBV11-1 and TRBJ1-1; no reliable D call. Germline CDR1 SGHAT, CDR2 FQDESV (reference sequence). The CDR3 length is 15 residues. Trimming shortened V by 2 bases and J by 4 bases, and 14 bases separated the two germline ends. CDR3 nucleotides: TGTGCCAGCAGCTTATTGTGGGTCTTGAGCACTGAAGCTTTCTTT. This translates into CASSLLWVLSTEAFF.

This chain connects TRBV5-1 to TRBJ1-2; D ambiguous. V dropped 3 bases and J dropped 0 bases, with 6 bases sitting between them. The V gene's germline CDR1 is SGHRS and CDR2 YFSETQ. The CDR3 length is 13 residues. The CDR3 DNA is TGCGCCAGCAGCTGGAATACTAACTATGGCTACACCTTC. Translating it yields CASSWNTNYGYTF.

This clonotype was seen more than once but under ten times. The genes are TRBV7-9 and TRBJ2-5; D not certain. The CDR3 spans 14 residues. With 5 bases removed from V and 1 base from J, the gap between germline ends came to 11 bases. CDR1 and CDR2 (germline): SEHNR, FQNEAQ (reference sequence). CDR3 DNA sequence: TGTGCCAGCAGCGCACCTGGGTTCCAAGAGACCCAGTACTTC. It is translated as CASSAPGFQETQYF.

In its sample, this clonotype is medium-sized. Mismatch with germline at one junction end may stem from a read error. The rearrangement joins TRBV7-8 to TRBJ1-1; D not certain. Germline CDR1 and CDR2: SGHVS and FQNEAQ. This CDR3 comprises 12 residues. CDR3 residues: CASSAGNAEAFF. The DNA of the CDR3 is TGTGCCAGCAGCGCTGGGAACGCTGAAGCTTTCTTT.

This clonotype appeared a few times. J is TRBJ2-7 and V is TRBV5-6; D might be TRBD1 or TRBD2, each matching 7 bases. The CDR3 has 16 amino acids. From germline, CDR1 is SGHDT and CDR2 YYEEEE. Deletions cut 5 bases from V and 1 base from J, with 19 bases between. CDR3 coding DNA: TGTGCCAGCAGTGGGGGGGAGGGGACAGATTCCTACGAGCAGTACTTC. Translating it yields CASSGGEGTDSYEQYF.

A word on this clonotype: This may come from a read error, since a much larger clone is one base off. The chain has TRBV7-9 and TRBJ2-1; 8 positions match TRBD1. V lost 4 bases and J lost 2; bases outside the gene matches: 7. CDR3 length equals 16 residues. Germline V CDR1 and CDR2: SEHNR, FQNEAQ (reference sequence). As DNA, the CDR3 is TGTGCCAGCAGCTCCAGGTCGGACAGGGCCTACAATGAGCAGTTCTTC. Amino acids: CASSSRSDRAYNEQFF.

This clonotype was seen only a few times. V and J are TRBV12-3 or TRBV12-4 and TRBJ2-7; 12 bases match TRBD1. The CDR3 contains 15 residues. The J segment lost 11 bases and the V segment lost 1 base, leaving 9 bases of the junction unmatched. For the CDR3, the DNA is TGTGCCAGCAGTTTAGGCGGGACAGGGGGCACCTCGGAGTACTTC. Translation gives CASSLGGTGGTSEYF.